Given below is one T cell receptor (beta chain) in context. Its antigen is unidentified. Expressed TCRB transcripts got sequenced, as all isolated RNA was reverse transcribed. The study sequenced naive, central memory and regulatory T cell samples to an average of about 3.57 million reads. The repertoire was sequenced with immunoSEQ multiplex PCR; TCRdb's copy has only in-frame clones and lacks some. The sample consists of 970,000 or so clones, around a sixth of them appearing once. The data originate from a study of beta chain features in type 1 diabetes. A single heparinised blood sample, averaging about 120 mL, was obtained per donor. General study results and limits: Cells expressing TCR highly could be over-represented by cDNA sequencing. Any HLA type influence on TCRB rearrangement was left unresolved here.

The sequence came from a woman aged 18-29 years in good health. Sequences were obtained from naive CD4+ T cells from blood.

The CDR3 nucleotides read TGTGCCAGCAGCCTGACTAGCGGGAGATCGAATGAGCAGTTCTTC. Translating gives CASSLTSGRSNEQFF. This chain connects TRBV2 to TRBJ2-1, with 12 bases identical to TRBD2. CDR1 is SNHLY and CDR2 is FYNNEI in the germline V gene. The CDR3 sequence is 15 residues long. The V segment lost 6 bases and the J segment 7 bases; nucleotides outside the gene matches: 7.